This is a list of T cell receptor beta chains from one sample in a study of beta chain features in type 1 diabetes. The method was immunoSEQ multiplex PCR; TCRdb's version includes in-frame clones alone and lacks a portion of them. The sample records some 500,000 clones, 9.5% to 12% being singletons. Sequenced: naive CD4+ T cells from blood. Every receptor here comes from a young woman in good health. CDR3s include the opening cysteine and the closing phenylalanine or tryptophan. Each record gives: V gene, D gene, clone size, J gene, CDR3 DNA, CDR3 protein. A D gene is named only where the DNA matches it firmly. Not every row has a clone size; where given, it reads once, few, many or a size class.

>TRBV9|-|few|TRBJ2-1
TGTGCCAGCAGCCCTGGGCAGGCACGCTCCTACAATGAGCAGTTCTTC
CASSPGQARSYNEQFF
>TRBV7-8|TRBD2|-|TRBJ2-1
TGTGCCAGCAGACTTAGCGGGGCCTACAATGAGCAGTTCTTC
CASRLSGAYNEQFF
>TRBV6-5|-|-|TRBJ2-1
TGTGCCAGCAGTTACCTTCTTCCCTACTACTACAATGAGCAGTTCTTC
CASSYLLPYYYNEQFF
>TRBV5-4|TRBD1|few|TRBJ2-5
TGTGCCAGCAGTCGGGGGACAGGGCAAGAGACCCAGTACTTC
CASSRGTGQETQYF
>TRBV4-3|-|many|TRBJ2-3
TGCGCCAGCAGCCAACCCCGCGCGGATACGCAGTATTTT
CASSQPRADTQYF
>TRBV7-2|-|-|TRBJ1-5
TGTGCCAGCAGCGGAAGTAATCAGCCCCAGCATTTT
CASSGSNQPQHF
>TRBV6-4|-|-|TRBJ2-2
TGTGCCAGCAGTGAAGACTATCCCACCGGGGAGCTGTTTTTT
CASSEDYPTGELFF
>TRBV15|-|few|TRBJ1-2
TGTGCCACCAGCAGAGATTTCGGCCTGGACTATGGCTACACCTTC
CATSRDFGLDYGYTF
>TRBV9|-|-|TRBJ2-3
TGTGCCAGCAGCGTCTCGTTCACAGATACGCAGTATTTT
CASSVSFTDTQYF
>TRBV18|-|-|TRBJ2-7
TGTGCCAGCGGTAGCGGACAATACGAGCAGTACTTC
CASGSGQYEQYF
>TRBV7-8|TRBD1|-|TRBJ1-2
TGTGCCAGCAGCTCACGGACAGGAGGGGGCTACACCTTC
CASSSRTGGGYTF
>TRBV9|-|few|TRBJ1-6
TGTGCCAGCAGCGCCGGGTCTTCTTCACCCCTCCACTTT
CASSAGSSSPLHF
>TRBV7-9|-|few|TRBJ2-5
TGTGCCAGCAGCGCAAAAGAGACCCAGTACTTC
CASSAKETQYF
>TRBV7-2|-|-|TRBJ1-1
TGTGCCAGCAGCTTCTCAAGGGGTTCTGCTGAAGCTTTCTTT
CASSFSRGSAEAFF
>TRBV13|-|many|TRBJ2-4
TGTGCCAGCAGCTTAGAGGGGCAGAATTCCTTTCGAAACATTCAGTACTTC
CASSLEGQNSFRNIQYF
>TRBV14|-|-|TRBJ1-3
TGTGCCAGCAGCCAAGATACGGGAAACACCATATATTTT
CASSQDTGNTIYF
>TRBV4-1|-|few|TRBJ2-4
TGCGCCAGCAGCCAGATAGGGCGAAACCCAGCGGAGAAAAACATTCAGTACTTC
CASSQIGRNPAEKNIQYF
>TRBV29-1|-|few|TRBJ2-7
TGCAGCGTTGGTAGGGGAAGCTACGAGCAGTACTTC
CSVGRGSYEQYF
>TRBV5-1|-|-|TRBJ1-4
TGCGCCAGCAGCTTGATGGCAGGGGCAATTGAAAAACTGTTTTTT
CASSLMAGAIEKLFF
>TRBV4-2|TRBD1|few|TRBJ2-2
TGTGCCAGCGGCACACAGGGGGCCTGGACCGGGGAGCTGTTTTTT
CASGTQGAWTGELFF
>TRBV28|-|-|TRBJ1-1
TGTGCCAGCAGTTTATCCCAGGGCTGGGCTTTCTTT
CASSLSQGWAFF
>TRBV27|-|few|TRBJ2-3
TGTGCCAGCAGTTTAACGGACTACCTACCAGATACGCAGTATTTT
CASSLTDYLPDTQYF
>TRBV29-1|-|few|TRBJ2-1
TGCAGCGCCAGGTTATCGGGGATGGGCTACAATGAGCAGTTCTTC
CSARLSGMGYNEQFF
>TRBV14|-|-|TRBJ2-1
TGTGCCAGCAGCCAAGGGTCCGCCGGCTCCTACAATGAGCAGTTCTTC
CASSQGSAGSYNEQFF
>TRBV29-1|TRBD1|-|TRBJ1-5
TGCAGCGTTGGGGGACAGTCTAATCAGCCCCAGCATTTT
CSVGGQSNQPQHF
>TRBV5-1|TRBD2|-|TRBJ2-1
TGCGCCAGCAGCTTGGAGACACGGGGAGGGTACGCCACAATGCGGCAGTTCTTC
CASSLETRGGYATMRQFF
>TRBV5-4|-|-|TRBJ1-1
TGTGCCAGCAGCCCTCCGATTCAACGAGGGACGGCGAACACTGAAGCTTTCTTT
CASSPPIQRGTANTEAFF
>TRBV27|-|-|TRBJ2-6
TGTGCCAGCAGTCTCAAATCAGGGATGGGGGCCAACGTCCTGACTTTC
CASSLKSGMGANVLTF